These T cell receptor beta chains were read from a single sample in a study of blood T cells in healthy people across ages. MiXCR was run by TCRdb on the 5' RACE reads, yielding one entry per CDR3 protein. The sample lists 500,000 to 650,000 distinct CDR3 sequences; approximately 26% were seen once. The same specimen was also included in a second study, on T cells of mothers and their children.

The sequencing sample was made of blood. These receptors all stem from a boy younger than 10 in good health. CDR3s include the opening cysteine and the closing phenylalanine or tryptophan.

v_gene	CDR3aa
TRBV5-1	CASSSGGGGADEQFF
TRBV7-9	CASSWDGVPHSGANVLTF
TRBV6-5	CASTLRRARNSPLHF
TRBV4-3	CASSLSVSVQETQYF
TRBV11-2	CASSLNGGPSAQYF
TRBV7-9	CASSLYPLWGHGANVLTF
TRBV18	CASSQVGSTESPLHF
TRBV27	CASTARLGSTYYEQYF
TRBV12-3/TRBV12-4	CASSLAPGFVATNEKLFF
TRBV7-6	CASSLGVSAEPQHF
TRBV29-1	CSVRPAPPLGEQYF
TRBV28	CASSLGVGAFF
TRBV21-1	CASSPPGGPRRQETQYF
TRBV9	CASSEGTSGIQETQYF
TRBV11-2	CASSSLTGPYEQYF
TRBV7-9	CASSLNKNSNTGELFF
TRBV20-1	CSARSDWRNYEQYF
TRBV10-3	CAISESNIRTGRGGGTDTQYF
TRBV20-1	CSARVLDRAYEQYF
TRBV2	CASSERLAEETQYF
TRBV11-2	CASSFLRVLGVQETQYF
TRBV12-3/TRBV12-4	CASSLLGPFEQYF
TRBV29-1	CSVDPGTSGNNEQFF
TRBV5-6	CASSSTGTPSTNEKLFF
TRBV7-9	CASSLPGLALGETQYF
TRBV10-3	CAISEGQGGETQYF
TRBV28	CASSSGTGVAYNSPLHF
TRBV10-2	CASTEGGRGETQYF